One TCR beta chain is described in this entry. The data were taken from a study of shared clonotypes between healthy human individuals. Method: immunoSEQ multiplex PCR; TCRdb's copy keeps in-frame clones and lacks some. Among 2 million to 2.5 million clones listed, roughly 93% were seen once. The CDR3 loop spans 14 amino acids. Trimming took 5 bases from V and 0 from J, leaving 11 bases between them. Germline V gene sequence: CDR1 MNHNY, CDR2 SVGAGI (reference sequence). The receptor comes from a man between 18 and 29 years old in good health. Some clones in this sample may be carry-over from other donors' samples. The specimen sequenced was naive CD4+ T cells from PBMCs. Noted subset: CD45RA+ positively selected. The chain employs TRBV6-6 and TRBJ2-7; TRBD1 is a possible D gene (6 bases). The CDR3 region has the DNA TGTGCCAGCAGTGAGAGACAGGACTCCTACGAGCAGTACTTC. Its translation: CASSERQDSYEQYF.